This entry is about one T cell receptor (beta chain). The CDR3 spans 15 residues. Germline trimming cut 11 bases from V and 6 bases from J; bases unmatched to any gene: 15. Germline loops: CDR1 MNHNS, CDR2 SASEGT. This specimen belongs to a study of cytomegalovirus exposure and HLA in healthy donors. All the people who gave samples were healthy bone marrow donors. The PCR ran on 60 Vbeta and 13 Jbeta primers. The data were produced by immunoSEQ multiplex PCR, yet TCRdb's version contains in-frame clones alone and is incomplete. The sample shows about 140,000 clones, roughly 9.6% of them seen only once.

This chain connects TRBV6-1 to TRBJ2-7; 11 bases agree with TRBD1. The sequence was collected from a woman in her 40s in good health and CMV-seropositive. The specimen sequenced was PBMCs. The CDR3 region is CAAAGSDRGLVEQYF. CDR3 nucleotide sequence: TGTGCCGCAGCGGGATCGGACAGGGGGCTAGTCGAGCAGTACTTC.